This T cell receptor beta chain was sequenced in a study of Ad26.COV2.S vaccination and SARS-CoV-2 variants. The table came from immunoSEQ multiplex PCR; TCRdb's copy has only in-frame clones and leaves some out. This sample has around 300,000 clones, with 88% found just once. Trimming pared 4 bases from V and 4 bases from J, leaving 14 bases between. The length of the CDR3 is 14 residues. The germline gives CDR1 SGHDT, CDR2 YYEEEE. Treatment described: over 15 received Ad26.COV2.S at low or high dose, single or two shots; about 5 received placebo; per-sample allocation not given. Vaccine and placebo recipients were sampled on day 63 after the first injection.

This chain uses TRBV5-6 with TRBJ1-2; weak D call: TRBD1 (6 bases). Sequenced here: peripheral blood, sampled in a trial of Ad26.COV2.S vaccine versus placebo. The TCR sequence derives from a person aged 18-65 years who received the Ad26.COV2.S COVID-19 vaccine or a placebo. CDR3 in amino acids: CASSPQGTLYGYTF. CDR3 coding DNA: TGTGCCAGCAGCCCCCAGGGGACCCTCTATGGCTACACCTTC.